This T cell receptor beta chain was obtained from a study of patients and donors after allogeneic stem cell transplantation. CDR3 length equals 12 residues. CDR1 is DFQATT and CDR2 is SNEGSKA in the germline V gene (reference sequence). V dropped 4 bases and J dropped 4 bases, with 10 bases sitting between them. This clonotype was recorded at least ten times. TCRdb processed the RT-PCR reads anew with MiXCR; each CDR3 protein has one entry. The table records 87,000 or so distinct CDR3 sequences, approximately 5.2% of them present only once. This TCR was recovered from a human donor who was either an allogeneic HSCT recipient or a stem cell or donor lymphocyte infusion donor (not recorded which). It is not recorded whose cells these are; they may come from a transplant donor. Sequences were obtained from blood, either unsorted or a sorted T cell fraction (not recorded which). The gene calls are TRBV20-1 and TRBJ2-5; D remains ambiguous. CDR3 protein: CSATAHLETQYF. Here the CDR3 DNA reads TGCAGTGCTACCGCGCACCTAGAGACCCAGTACTTC.